Sequencing of this TCR beta chain was carried out in a study of OX40 agonist ivuxolimab in advanced cancers. From its first to its last residue, the CDR3 has 17 amino acids. Study-wide results and limits: Mean expanded clone counts were higher in CD8+ than CD4+ T cells.

Some clones are missing from TCRdb's copy, which holds only in-frame ones; the method was immunoSEQ multiplex PCR. The top ten clones hold 5.5% to 7% of a sample with tens of thousands of clones, 65% to 90% of them seen once. This clone was seen only once. What it binds is not known. No DNA is shown, since the ends of the CDR3 on it are uncertain; the CDR3 is the one TCRdb lists. This specimen was CD4+ or CD8+ T cells sorted from blood, taken in a trial of the OX40 agonist ivuxolimab. The sequence came from an adult with an advanced solid tumor such as melanoma, head and neck, liver or kidney cancer. The chain joins TRBV21-1 to TRBJ1-5. TRBV21-1 is a pseudogene. The CDR3 reads CASSPVGRGASNQPQHF.